This TCR beta chain was identified in a study of radiotherapy plus CTLA-4 blockade in lung cancer. Study-level points and caveats: Radiotherapy plus ipilimumab was followed by expansion in blood of tumor-derived TCR clones.

Some clones are missing from TCRdb's copy, which holds only in-frame ones; the method was immunoSEQ multiplex PCR. This table holds tens of thousands of clones, about four fifths found once. As to this clone: What it binds is unknown.

CDR1 and CDR2 from the germline V gene are KGHSH and LQKENI. The CDR3 is made up of 11 amino acids. V lost 3 bases to trimming and J lost 8 bases, with 5 bases between them. Ipilimumab-mediated CTLA-4 blockade plus focal radiation was given to patients having chemo-refractory metastatic non-small-cell lung cancer. The chain uses TRBV18 and TRBJ2-1; the D is unclear. Sequenced material: peripheral blood, taken from a patient treated with radiotherapy plus ipilimumab. This TCR was sampled from a human donor with non-small cell lung cancer that progressed on radiotherapy plus ipilimumab. CDR3 nucleotide sequence: TGTGCCAGCTCACCGGATTATGAGCAGTTCTTC. Amino acids: CASSPDYEQFF.